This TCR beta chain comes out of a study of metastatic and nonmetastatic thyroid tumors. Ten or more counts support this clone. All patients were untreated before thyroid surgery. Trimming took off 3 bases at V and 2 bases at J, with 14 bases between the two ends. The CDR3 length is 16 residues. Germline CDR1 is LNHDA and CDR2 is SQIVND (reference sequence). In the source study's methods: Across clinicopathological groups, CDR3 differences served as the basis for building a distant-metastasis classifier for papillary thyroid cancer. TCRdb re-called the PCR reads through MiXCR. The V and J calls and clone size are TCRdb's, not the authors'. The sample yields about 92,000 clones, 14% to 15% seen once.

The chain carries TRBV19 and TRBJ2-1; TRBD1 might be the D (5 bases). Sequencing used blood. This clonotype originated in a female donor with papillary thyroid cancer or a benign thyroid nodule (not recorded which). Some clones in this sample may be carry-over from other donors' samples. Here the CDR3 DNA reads TGTGCCAGTAGTATCCAACGGCTAGGGGCCTACAATGAGCAGTTCTTC. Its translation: CASSIQRLGAYNEQFF.